These 24 T cell receptor beta chains originate from one sample sequenced in a study of identical twins. TCRdb reprocessed the 5' RACE reads with MiXCR, giving one entry per CDR3 protein. Among about 810,000 distinct CDR3 sequences, around an eighth were seen once, and the ten largest hold around 1.6%. In addition, the sample was reused for a study of yellow fever vaccine responses in identical twins.

Sequenced sample: PBMCs. These receptors all come from a young woman in good health.

This clonotype was counted between two and nine times. The J gene is TRBJ1-2, the V gene TRBV11-3; D gene uncertain. Germline V lookup: CDR1 SGHNT, CDR2 YENEEA. This CDR3 has 14 residues. V lost 5 bases, J lost 7 bases, and 17 bases lay in between. DNA for the CDR3: TGTGCCAGCAGCCACGATTGGGCGCGGAGTGGCTACACCTTC. It encodes CASSHDWARSGYTF. Combining the CDR3 with reference TRBV11-3 and TRBJ1-2 gives the whole variable domain EAGVVQSPRYKIIEKKQPVAFWCNPISGHNTLYWYLQNLGQGPELLIRYENEEAVDDSQLPKDRFSAERLKGVDSTLKIQPAELGDSAVYLCASSHDWARSGYTFGSGTRLTVV.

The chain is built from TRBV5-6 and TRBJ2-5; TRBD1 matches 7 bases. The germline V gene encodes CDR1 SGHDT and CDR2 YYEEEE. J gave up 3 bases and V 4 bases, and 6 bases lay outside the gene matches. This CDR3 has 14 residues. CDR3: CASSMRQGKETQYF. Here the CDR3 DNA reads TGTGCCAGCAGCATGCGACAGGGAAAAGAGACCCAGTACTTC.

This clonotype has a handful of counts. The rearrangement links TRBV3-1 to TRBJ2-1; 7 positions match TRBD2. CDR1 and CDR2 (germline): LGHDT, YNNKEL (reference sequence). The CDR3 spans 15 residues. V lost 2 bases and J lost 6; bases outside the gene matches: 7. The CDR3 sequence: CASSQFGGRTNEQFF. CDR3 DNA: TGTGCCAGCAGCCAATTTGGCGGGAGAACCAATGAGCAGTTCTTC.

This clonotype has a count of ten or more. The V call is TRBV12-3 or TRBV12-4, the J call TRBJ1-2, with D maybe TRBD1 (5 bases). The CDR3 has 13 residues. Trimming shortened V by 8 bases and J by 5 bases, and 15 bases separated the two germline ends. Written as DNA, the CDR3 is TGTGCCAGCTCCCGGGACGGCCTTTATGGCTACACCTTC. Protein: CASSRDGLYGYTF.

This clonotype was seen a handful of times. DNA for the CDR3: TGTGCCAGCAGCCCCCGTCCCGAGTCGTTCGAGCAGTACTTC. The encoded protein is CASSPRPESFEQYF. The chain joins TRBV9 to TRBJ2-7; D call uncertain. From germline, CDR1 is SGDLS and CDR2 YYNGEE. The CDR3 is 14 amino acids. V shed 4 bases and J shed 6 bases, with 17 bases lying between them.

The table lists this clonotype with a few counts. The rearrangement uses TRBV29-1 and TRBJ2-7; the match to TRBD2 covers 7 bases. The CDR3 sequence is 17 residues long. The germline gives CDR1 SQVTM, CDR2 ANQGSEA. V shed 3 bases and J 0 bases; nucleotides not matched to a gene: 14. DNA of the CDR3: TGCAGCGTTGAGCGCCGACTAGCTCCTAGGAGCTCCTACGAGCAGTACGTC. Translated, it gives CSVERRLAPRSSYEQYV.

The table lists this clonotype with a few counts. J is TRBJ2-4 and V is TRBV3-1; 8 bases are shared with TRBD2. CDR1 is LGHDT and CDR2 is YNNKEL in the germline V gene (reference sequence). The CDR3 length is 15 residues. The V segment lost 2 bases and the J segment 3 bases; nucleotides outside the gene matches: 3. The CDR3, as DNA: TGTGCCAGCAGCCAAACTAGCGGAGTCAAAAACATTCAGTACTTC. It specifies CASSQTSGVKNIQYF. The complete variable domain, with remaining parts taken from reference TRBV3-1 and TRBJ2-4, reads DTAVSQTPKYLVTQMGNDKSIKCEQNLGHDTMYWYKQDSKKFLKIMFSYNNKELIINETVPNRFSPKSPDKAHLNLHINSLELGDSAVYFCASSQTSGVKNIQYFGAGTRLSVL.

This clonotype was seen at least ten times. The chain links TRBV24-1 to TRBJ2-3; TRBD2 might be the D (5 bases). This CDR3 region has 17 residues. The V and J ends lost 3 bases and 3 bases respectively, with 18 bases between them. Germline assignment: CDR1 KGHDR and CDR2 SFDVKD. Here the CDR3 reads CATSDLDSPHGTDTQYF. The CDR3 DNA follows: TGTGCCACCAGTGATCTGGACTCGCCCCATGGGACAGATACGCAGTATTTT.

As concerns this clonotype: An end of the junction differs from the germline gene, which may be a read error. V gene TRBV12-3 or TRBV12-4 combines with J gene TRBJ2-1; 8 bases fit TRBD2. This CDR3 region has 17 residues. The CDR3 DNA is TGTGCCTGCAGTTTAGCGCGTAGACGGGAGGGCCGTGATGAGCAGTTCTTC. This encodes CACSLARRREGRDEQFF.

This clonotype turned up a few times. The chain joins TRBV29-1 to TRBJ1-2; TRBD1 matches at 10 bases. The germline CDR1 and CDR2 sequences are SQVTM and ANQGSEA. J lost 4 bases, V lost 7 bases, and 6 bases had no gene match. This CDR3 is 13 amino acids long. The CDR3 DNA sequence: TGCAGCGCCTGGGACAGGGGCGGCTATGGCTACACCTTC. This sequence encodes CSAWDRGGYGYTF.

The rearrangement links TRBV4-1 to TRBJ1-5, with 7 bases lining up with TRBD1. Germline values: CDR1 MGHRA, CDR2 YSYEKL. The V and J ends lost 3 bases and 9 bases, in that order; junction bases with no gene match: 8. CDR3 length: 14 residues. The CDR3 DNA follows: TGCGCCAGCAGCCAGGAGACAGGGAGGTGGCCCCAGCATTTT. It encodes CASSQETGRWPQHF.

This chain connects TRBV29-1 to TRBJ2-1; a weak D match, TRBD2 (5 bases). The germline gives CDR1 SQVTM, CDR2 ANQGSEA. The germline V and J ends were trimmed by 2 bases and 8 bases, with 19 bases remaining between them. The CDR3 contains 15 residues. The chain's CDR3 is CSVERSLALRDEQFF. In DNA, the CDR3 is TGCAGCGTTGAAAGGAGTCTAGCTTTGAGGGATGAGCAGTTCTTC.

This sequence joins TRBV20-1 and TRBJ1-1; the D gene is possibly TRBD1 (6 bases). CDR3 length: 13 amino acids. Trimming cost V 2 bases and J 10 bases, with 17 bases left between them. Germline V gene lookup returns CDR1 DFQATT and CDR2 SNEGSKA (reference sequence). The CDR3 is CSARLQGNMIAFF. The CDR3 region has the DNA TGCAGTGCTAGACTACAGGGCAACATGATAGCTTTCTTT.

This rearrangement joins TRBV7-3 to TRBJ2-2, with D perhaps matching TRBD1 (6 bases). Germline V gene data show CDR1 as SGHTA and CDR2 as FQGTGA. V dropped 4 bases and J dropped 2 bases, with 17 bases sitting between them. This CDR3 is 17 amino acids long. CDR3 in DNA: TGTGCCAGCAGCTCCCCACACGGGACACTAAACACCGGGGAGCTGTTTTTT. It codes for CASSSPHGTLNTGELFF. Filled out from reference TRBV7-3 and TRBJ2-2, the complete variable domain reads GAGVSQTPSNKVTEKGKYVELRCDPISGHTALYWYRQSLGQGPEFLIYFQGTGAADDSGLPNDRFFAVRPEGSVSTLKIQRTERGDSAVYLCASSSPHGTLNTGELFFGEGSRLTVL.

This clonotype came up many times. Written as DNA, the CDR3 is TGTGCCAGCAGTTTCTTTCAGGGGACGGCCAAAAACATTCAGTACTTC. Translation gives CASSFFQGTAKNIQYF. The chain combines TRBV28 with TRBJ2-4; TRBD1 might be the D (6 bases). The CDR3 loop spans 16 amino acids. The V end was cut by 3 bases, the J end by 1 base, with 13 bases between. Per germline, CDR1 MDHEN and CDR2 SYDVKM.

The table lists this clonotype with many counts. V and J are TRBV29-1 and TRBJ2-2; D gene ambiguous. This CDR3 has 15 amino acids. V lost 4 bases and J lost 6, with 18 bases in between. Germline CDR1 SQVTM, CDR2 ANQGSEA. The CDR3 DNA reads TGCAGCGTTGGTGTTGTCAGTAACCTTCCCGGGGAGCTGTTTTTT. This encodes CSVGVVSNLPGELFF.

This clonotype was observed a few times. The V call is TRBV27, the J call TRBJ1-2, with D possibly matching TRBD1 (5 bases). CDR1 MNHEY and CDR2 SMNVEV come from the germline V gene (reference sequence). The CDR3 totals 15 residues. V shed 6 bases and J shed 4 bases, with 18 bases lying between them. In DNA, the CDR3 is TGTGCCAGCAGGATATGGGCGGGGGACGGCTATGGCTACACCTTC. Amino acid sequence: CASRIWAGDGYGYTF.

This clonotype showed up just a few times. The V and J genes are TRBV5-5 and TRBJ2-6; D is unresolved. Looked up from germline, CDR1 is SGHKS and CDR2 is YYEKEE (reference sequence). CDR3 length: 16 residues. Between the trimmed V and J ends, which lost 4 bases and 0 bases, there was a span of 11 bases. CDR3 nucleotides: TGTGCCAGCAGCAGGGCCCTTCCCTCTGGGGCCAACGTCCTGACTTTC. Amino acids: CASSRALPSGANVLTF.

This clonotype showed up many times. The CDR3 is CASSFGQETQYF. The DNA of the CDR3 is TGCGCCAGCAGCTTCGGACAAGAGACCCAGTACTTC. V usage is TRBV5-1 and J usage is TRBJ2-5; no definite D call. The V end lost 2 bases, the J end lost 2 bases, and 4 bases lay between the germline ends. Germline lookup yields CDR1 SGHRS and CDR2 YFSETQ. This CDR3 comprises 12 residues.

This rearrangement joins TRBV7-6 to TRBJ2-3; weak D call: TRBD2 (5 bases). The CDR3 has 15 amino acids. With 6 bases removed from V and 2 bases from J, the gap between germline ends came to 15 bases. Germline CDR1 is SGHVS and CDR2 is FNYEAQ. The CDR3 region is CASRKGQDFTDTQYF. The CDR3 DNA is TGTGCCAGCAGAAAGGGCCAGGACTTCACAGATACGCAGTATTTT.

The table lists this clonotype with many counts. The junction does not match germline at one end; this may be a read error. V gene TRBV24-1 combines with J gene TRBJ2-1; TRBD2 agrees at 11 bases. Germline CDR1 reads KGHDR; CDR2 reads SFDVKD. This CDR3 has 14 residues. The CDR3 DNA reads TGTGCCACCAGTGATTTGGGAGCCGGGACTAGCGGTGTCTTC. This encodes CATSDLGAGTSGVF.

This clonotype was counted many times. The V call is TRBV28, the J call TRBJ1-2; the D is unclear. The length of the CDR3 is 13 residues. The V and J ends lost 3 bases and 5 bases respectively, with 10 bases between them. In germline, CDR1 is MDHEN, CDR2 SYDVKM. The CDR3 reads CASSFDGRYGYTF. CDR3 nucleotides: TGTGCCAGCAGTTTTGATGGTCGATATGGCTACACCTTC.

The V call is TRBV6-1, the J call TRBJ2-7, with 11 nucleotides matching TRBD1. The V and J ends lost 6 bases and 6 bases, in that order; junction bases with no gene match: 19. Germline values: CDR1 MNHNS, CDR2 SASEGT. CDR3 length equals 18 residues. CDR3 in DNA: TGTGCCAGCAGCTCTGGACAGGGGGCGGTTAAAGGGTGGGTCGAGCAGTACGTC. It is translated as CASSSGQGAVKGWVEQYV.

The chain combines TRBV29-1 with TRBJ2-5; 9 bases agree with TRBD2. Looked up from germline, CDR1 is SQVTM and CDR2 is ANQGSEA. This CDR3 is built from 14 residues. The junction had 10 bases not matched to a gene; V was cut back by 6 bases and J by 5 bases. This chain's CDR3 is CSVDIAGVWETQYF. The CDR3 DNA reads as TGCAGCGTGGACATAGCGGGAGTCTGGGAGACCCAGTACTTC.